What follows describes a single T cell receptor (beta chain). The antigen it recognizes is unknown. Base-call qualities are not available, and no considerably larger clone is one nucleotide away. The immunoSEQ Assay, a bias-controlled multiplex PCR, was used to amplify TCRbeta CDR3 regions from genomic DNA. Regarding the original processing steps: Within the assay, amplification of reference gene primers was used to estimate how many nucleated cells each sample contained. Sequence reads were collapsed and filtered to measure the absolute abundance of every unique TCRbeta CDR3 rearrangement. For each sample, productive Simpson clonality was calculated as the square root of Simpson's diversity index across productive rearrangements. Imported from immuneACCESS, the table was reduced by TCRdb to in-frame sequences with V and J called. These copies leave out some clones; in studies compared against another copy, an unresolved V gene accounts for under half, and the cause of the remainder is not known. The DNA gave D and trimming, while V, J and clone size come from that table. The sample table holds 45,000 to 60,000 clones, of which around 80% were seen once. Around 5.4% of the sample lies in the top ten.

This sample was included in a study of blood T cell repertoires in COVID-19 (TCRdb year 2020). At the level of the whole study: Samples covering the acute and convalescent phases of COVID-19 were provided by collaborators in the United States, Italy and Spain. The material from the prospective study consisted of cDNA or gDNA derived from T cells, B-cell-depleted T cells, or PBMCs. Deeply sampled blood TCRbeta repertoires from subjects exposed to, actively infected with, or recovered from COVID-19 were included in the dataset. The repertoires were released in a freely available public database intended as a resource for research on the immune response to SARS-CoV-2. The samples were drawn from two sources: the first 160 participants of the ongoing ImmuneRACE study, and over 1,000 subjects contributed by 6 global collaborators. Sample metadata almost always included a de-identified subject ID, COVID-19 status, age in years and sex. HLA class I and class II types, where available, came from metadata supplied by the sample provider rather than from assay-based typing. Paper-wide results and their limitations: The amount of clinical and demographic metadata varied by source and participant and was provided uncurated.

Participants in the prospective study were enrolled through a virtual design, were aged roughly 18 to 100 years, and lived in fewer than 30 United States geographic areas. In the prospective study, participants were assigned to cohorts based on the clinical history participants reported in a screening survey and a study questionnaire. Mobile phlebotomists in the prospective study collected whole blood, serum and a nasopharyngeal or oropharyngeal swab from every participant. Participants in the prospective study had the option to provide additional blood draws and questionnaires over a roughly two-month period. Before DNA extraction, prospective study blood samples were shipped either frozen or at room temperature. Measured from the cysteine to the phenylalanine, the CDR3 is 15 residues long. Here the CDR3 DNA is all that survives: 45 bases in frame from base 1. Here V drops 5 bases and J drops 2 bases, and the junction holds 3 bases not matched to any gene. Reading the germline V gene gives CDR1 KGHSH and CDR2 LQKENI.

The chain links TRBV18 with TRBJ2-3, with 11 bases matching TRBD2. The TCR originated in a woman aged 50 to 60 with acute COVID-19. Material for sequencing was PBMCs or T cells enriched from blood (not recorded which). The DNA reads TGTGCCAGCTCATTAGCGGGGGGGGCCACAGATACGCAGTATTTT. It is translated as CASSLAGGATDTQYF.